A single sample gave rise to the 17 T cell receptor beta chains below, sequenced in a study of T-cell reconstitution after alpha-beta-depleted transplantation in children. For TCRbeta, the library was prepared with unique molecular identifiers. TCRdb re-analysed the PCR reads in MiXCR, keeping a single row per CDR3 protein. The sample carries 120,000 to 150,000 distinct CDR3 sequences, around 10% recorded once. The sequencing used PBMCs, mostly from graft donor cells, collected 180 days after TCRalphabeta/CD19-depleted stem cell transplant. The receptors come from a female patient aged 2 to 10 who had a stem cell transplant for congenital amegakaryocytic thrombocytopenia, so the T cells may come from the graft donor.

This clonotype was counted at least ten times. This chain connects TRBV20-1 to TRBJ2-1, with 8 bases aligning to TRBD2. The trim removed 5 bases at V and 9 bases at J, leaving 15 bases unmatched. The CDR3 is 15 residues long. Germline lookup yields CDR1 DFQATT and CDR2 SNEGSKA (reference sequence). In DNA form, the CDR3 reads TGCAGTGCTGGACGGACTAGCCTCCTAGGGGGTGAGCAGTTCTTC. Amino acid sequence: CSAGRTSLLGGEQFF.

The chain recombines TRBV3-1 with TRBJ1-1; D is possibly TRBD1 (5 bases). The ends were cut back, 3 bases at V and 1 base at J, with 12 bases in the middle. The CDR3 runs to 15 residues. In germline, CDR1 is LGHDT, CDR2 YNNKEL (reference sequence). The CDR3 loop is CASSQGGLANTEAFF. The CDR3 DNA follows: TGTGCCAGCAGCCAGGGGGGTCTCGCGAACACTGAAGCTTTCTTT.

This clonotype was seen ten or more times. The V and J genes are TRBV10-3 and TRBJ1-2, with 9 bases matching TRBD1. V lost 6 bases to trimming and J lost 6 bases; unmatched junction nucleotides: 5. Germline V CDR1 and CDR2: ENHRY, SYGVKD. The CDR3 consists of 13 residues. The CDR3 loop is CAISNRGRDGYTF. The DNA of the CDR3 is TGTGCCATCAGCAACAGGGGGCGAGATGGCTACACCTTC.

This clonotype was picked up many times. The rearrangement joins TRBV10-3 to TRBJ2-5, with D possibly matching TRBD2 (5 bases). CDR1 and CDR2 from the germline V gene are ENHRY and SYGVKD. The CDR3 extends over 13 amino acids. Trimming stripped 10 bases from V and 1 base from J, with 13 bases between. DNA of the CDR3: TGTGCCACGGGAACGGGATCCCAAGAGACCCAGTACTTC. The encoded protein is CATGTGSQETQYF.

This clonotype appeared many times. The chain links TRBV7-8 to TRBJ1-1; no firm D call. With 2 bases removed from V and 1 base from J, the gap between germline ends came to 8 bases. The CDR3 contains 14 residues. CDR1 SGHVS and CDR2 FQNEAQ come from the germline V gene. The CDR3 DNA is TGTGCCAGCAGCTTAAGGGCCCAGAACACTGAAGCTTTCTTT. Its protein is CASSLRAQNTEAFF.

This clonotype was found many times. The chain carries TRBV29-1 and TRBJ2-7, with no clear D. Germline V gives CDR1 SQVTM, CDR2 ANQGSEA. V lost 1 base, J lost 5 bases, and 6 bases lay in between. The CDR3 is made up of 11 amino acids. Here the CDR3 DNA reads TGCAGCGTTGAAGGATGGGACGAGCAGTACTTC. Protein product: CSVEGWDEQYF.

This clonotype has a count of ten or more. The V and J genes are TRBV7-2 and TRBJ2-1; TRBD2 agrees at 7 bases. Trimming removed 1 base from V and 3 bases from J; junction bases left unmatched: 3. Germline CDR1 is SGHTA and CDR2 is FQGNSA. The CDR3 extends over 15 amino acids. CDR3 nucleotide sequence: TGTGCCAGCAGCTTAGAGGTAGCGGGCTACAATGAGCAGTTCTTC. Translation gives CASSLEVAGYNEQFF. The full variable domain, with the rest looked up from reference TRBV7-2 and TRBJ2-1, is GAGVSQSPSNKVTEKGKDVELRCDPISGHTALYWYRQSLGQGLEFLIYFQGNSAPDKSGLPSDRFSAERTGGSVSTLTIQRTQQEDSAVYLCASSLEVAGYNEQFFGPGTRLTVL.

A few counts support this clonotype. The chain recombines TRBV18 with TRBJ2-6; D is possibly TRBD1 (5 bases). Trimming cost V 1 base and J 1 base, with 11 bases left between them. Germline CDR1 is KGHSH and CDR2 is LQKENI. This CDR3 contains 17 residues. CDR3 sequence (DNA): TGTGCCAGCTCACCACTGGCAGGGCCTTCTGGGGCCAACGTCCTGACTTTC. Translating it yields CASSPLAGPSGANVLTF.

This clonotype was counted between two and nine times. The V and J genes are TRBV12-3 or TRBV12-4 and TRBJ1-5; D unresolved. The CDR3 runs to 12 residues. The germline V and J ends were trimmed by 5 bases and 5 bases, with 7 bases remaining between them. CDR3: CASSPGYQPQHF. The CDR3, as DNA: TGTGCCAGCAGTCCTGGTTATCAGCCCCAGCATTTT.

Of note for this clonotype: Possible read error: a much larger clone is one base away. The chain uses TRBV20-1 and TRBJ2-1, with 14 bases fitting TRBD2. The CDR3 loop spans 14 amino acids. Germline V CDR1 and CDR2: DFQATT, SNEGSKA (reference sequence). V was clipped by 4 bases and J by 13 bases; unmatched bases: 9. For the CDR3, the DNA is TGCAGTGCTACACTCGGACTAGCGGGAGGACGCCAGTTCTTC. Translation: CSATLGLAGGRQFF.

This clonotype has only a few counts. The rearrangement links TRBV5-1 to TRBJ1-2; 9 bases align to TRBD1. CDR1 and CDR2 from the germline V gene are SGHRS and YFSETQ. Losses at the gene ends were 7 bases for V and 6 bases for J; bases not matched to a gene: 10. This CDR3 is built from 14 residues. This CDR3 is CASGRDREWNGYTF. The CDR3 DNA is TGCGCCAGCGGTCGGGACAGGGAATGGAATGGCTACACCTTC.

This clonotype was detected ten times or more. The gene calls are TRBV28 and TRBJ2-7, with D tentatively TRBD1 or TRBD2 (5 bases each). The CDR3 is made up of 14 amino acids. Germline V gene data show CDR1 as MDHEN and CDR2 as SYDVKM. V lost 2 bases to trimming and J lost 2 bases, with 10 bases between them. DNA of the CDR3: TGTGCCAGCAGTTTAGGGGGAAATACCTACGAGCAGTACTTC. Its translation: CASSLGGNTYEQYF.

The table lists this clonotype with a few counts. The rearrangement joins TRBV12-5 to TRBJ1-6; TRBD1 might be the D (5 bases). The germline V gene encodes CDR1 LGHNT and CDR2 FRNRAP. CDR3 length: 12 amino acids. Deletions cut 2 bases from V and 16 bases from J, with 12 bases between. CDR3 coding DNA: TGTGCTAGTGGTTTGTATGAGACAGAGCTCCACTTT. Amino acids: CASGLYETELHF.

This clonotype has only a few counts. The chain has TRBV10-3 and TRBJ2-7; the match to TRBD1 covers 8 bases. Germline assignment: CDR1 ENHRY and CDR2 SYGVKD. The CDR3 contains 13 residues. The ends lost 8 bases at V and 3 bases at J; junction bases unmatched: 6. The CDR3 sequence is CAIGFGQGYEQYF. The DNA for the CDR3 is TGTGCCATCGGCTTTGGACAGGGCTACGAGCAGTACTTC.

This clonotype occurred a few times. The V and J genes are TRBV6-2 or TRBV6-3 and TRBJ2-3; the match to TRBD2 covers 13 bases. The CDR3 totals 17 residues. The J segment lost 6 bases and the V segment lost 5 bases, leaving 11 bases of the junction unmatched. CDR1 and CDR2 from the germline V gene are MNHEY and SVGEGT. CDR3 amino acids: CASSPRLAGGFMDTQYF. In DNA, the CDR3 is TGTGCCAGCAGTCCTCGACTAGCGGGAGGCTTTATGGATACGCAGTATTTT.

The sample holds many counts of this clonotype. V gene TRBV4-1 combines with J gene TRBJ1-1; TRBD1 matches 7 bases. The J segment lost 5 bases and the V segment lost 4 bases, leaving 7 bases of the junction unmatched. Germline lookup yields CDR1 MGHRA and CDR2 YSYEKL. The CDR3 is 14 amino acids. The CDR3 nucleotides read TGCGCCAGCAGCCGCCGGGACAGAATAACTGAAGCTTTCTTT. Translated, it gives CASSRRDRITEAFF.

The chain links TRBV5-1 to TRBJ2-2, with unresolved D. V was trimmed by 0 bases and J by 0 bases, leaving 6 bases between them. The CDR3 has 15 residues. Germline lookup yields CDR1 SGHRS and CDR2 YFSETQ. The CDR3 coding sequence is TGCGCCAGCAGCTTGGTAGACCCGAACACCGGGGAGCTGTTTTTT. It specifies CASSLVDPNTGELFF.